This TCR beta chain was sequenced during a study of shared clonotypes between healthy human individuals. All participating donors were Caucasian adults from Nashville, Tennessee. Samples left unsorted employed about 100 million PBMCs for genomic DNA. This clone was seen a single time. Sequenced by immunoSEQ multiplex PCR; TCRdb stores in-frame clones only, minus some. The sample includes about half a million clones, 75% to 85% seen only once; the top ten take approximately 13%. Sequenced material: PBMCs. The receptor comes from a woman aged 35 to 49 in good health. Some clones in this sample may be carry-over from other donors' samples.

Here the CDR3 reads CASSASGGTGELFF. The CDR3 DNA follows: TGCGCCAGCAGTGCTAGCGGGGGTACCGGGGAGCTGTTTTTT. V usage is TRBV10-2 and J usage is TRBJ2-2; 10 nucleotides line up with TRBD2. J was trimmed by 5 bases and V by 4 bases; bases with no gene match: 1. Germline CDR1 is WSHSY and CDR2 is SAAADI. The CDR3 is made up of 14 amino acids.